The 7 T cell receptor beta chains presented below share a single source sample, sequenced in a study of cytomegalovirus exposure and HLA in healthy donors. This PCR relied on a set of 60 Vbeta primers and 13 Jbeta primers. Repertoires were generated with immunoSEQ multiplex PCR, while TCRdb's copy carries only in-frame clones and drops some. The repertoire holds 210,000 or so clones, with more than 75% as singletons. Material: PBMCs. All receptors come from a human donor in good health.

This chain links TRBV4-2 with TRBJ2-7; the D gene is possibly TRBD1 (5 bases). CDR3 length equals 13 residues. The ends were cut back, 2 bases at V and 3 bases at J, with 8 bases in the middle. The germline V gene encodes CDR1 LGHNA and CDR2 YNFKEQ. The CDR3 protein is CASSQTGGYEQYF. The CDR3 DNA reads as TGTGCCAGCAGCCAAACAGGCGGCTACGAGCAGTACTTC.

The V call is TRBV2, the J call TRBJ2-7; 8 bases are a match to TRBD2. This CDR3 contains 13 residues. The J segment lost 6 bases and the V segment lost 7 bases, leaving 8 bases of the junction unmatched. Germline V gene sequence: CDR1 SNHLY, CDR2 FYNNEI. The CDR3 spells CASTGWREVEQYF. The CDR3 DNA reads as TGTGCCAGCACCGGCTGGCGGGAGGTCGAGCAGTACTTC.

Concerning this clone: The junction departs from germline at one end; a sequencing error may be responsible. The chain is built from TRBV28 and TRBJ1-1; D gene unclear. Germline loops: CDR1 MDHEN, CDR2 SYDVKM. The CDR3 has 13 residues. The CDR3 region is CASSLARNAEAFF. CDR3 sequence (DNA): TGTGCCAGCAGTTTAGCCAGGAACGCTGAAGCTTTCTTT. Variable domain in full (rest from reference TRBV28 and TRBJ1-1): DVKVTQSSRYLVKRTGEKVFLECVQDMDHENMFWYRQDPGLGLRLIYFSYDVKMKEKGDIPEGYSVSREKKERFSLILESASTNQTSMYLCASSLARNAEAFFGQGTRLTVV.

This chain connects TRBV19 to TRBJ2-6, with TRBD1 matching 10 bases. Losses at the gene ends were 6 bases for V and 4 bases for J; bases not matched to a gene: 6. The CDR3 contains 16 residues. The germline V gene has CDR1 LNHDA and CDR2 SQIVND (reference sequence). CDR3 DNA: TGTGCCAGTAGAAGACAGGGGGCTCCCGGGGCCAACGTCCTGACTTTC. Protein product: CASRRQGAPGANVLTF.

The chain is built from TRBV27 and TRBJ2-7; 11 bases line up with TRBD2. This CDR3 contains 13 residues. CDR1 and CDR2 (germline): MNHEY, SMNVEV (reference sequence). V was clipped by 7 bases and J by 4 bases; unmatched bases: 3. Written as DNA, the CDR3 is TGTGCCAGCATGGCTAGCGGGAGGTACGAGCAGTACTTC. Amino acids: CASMASGRYEQYF.

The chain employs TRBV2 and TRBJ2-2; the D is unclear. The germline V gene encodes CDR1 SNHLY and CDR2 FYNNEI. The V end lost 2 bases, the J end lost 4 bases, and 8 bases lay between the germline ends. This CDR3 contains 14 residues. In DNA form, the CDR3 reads TGTGCCAGCAGTGAACCCGGCGGCACCGGGGAGCTGTTTTTT. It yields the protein CASSEPGGTGELFF.

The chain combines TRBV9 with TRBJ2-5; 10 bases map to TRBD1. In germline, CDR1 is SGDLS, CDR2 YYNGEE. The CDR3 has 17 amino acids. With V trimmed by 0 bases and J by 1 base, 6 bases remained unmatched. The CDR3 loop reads CASSVATGQGFQETQYF. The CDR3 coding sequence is TGTGCCAGCAGCGTAGCTACGGGACAGGGGTTCCAAGAGACCCAGTACTTC.